This paragraph reports one T cell receptor beta chain. Its antigen is not identified. This sample was included in a study of cytomegalovirus exposure and HLA in healthy donors. Whole-study findings and limits: Cytomegalovirus status was reportedly diagnosed by the classifier with high specificity and sensitivity. According to a subsequent analysis, TCR clusters identified in the first cohort showed a tendency to co-occur across the approximately 120 validation repertoires.

The repertoire was sequenced with immunoSEQ multiplex PCR; TCRdb's copy has only in-frame clones and lacks some. The table shows 200,000 to 300,000 clones, with about 88% occurring only once. Sequencing input: PBMCs. The source is a man aged 18 to 30 in good health and CMV-seropositive.

The CDR3 bases are TGTGCCAGCAGCTTAGTGGGCGGGAGTACCGGGGAGCTGTTTTTT. Amino acid sequence: CASSLVGGSTGELFF. V usage is TRBV7-2 and J usage is TRBJ2-2; 7 bases agree with TRBD2. Germline lookup yields CDR1 SGHTA and CDR2 FQGNSA. This CDR3 spans 15 amino acids. Losses at the gene ends were 1 base for V and 5 bases for J; bases not matched to a gene: 4.